This TCR beta chain was recovered during a study of shared clonotypes between healthy human individuals. Study in general: The donor group consisted of two women and three men, aged 18 to 49.

Germline values: CDR1 MNHNY, CDR2 SVGAGI (reference sequence). The CDR3 runs 14 residues. Trimming took 5 bases from V and 3 from J; bases not matched to a gene: 4. The protocol was immunoSEQ multiplex PCR, while the TCRdb copy is restricted to in-frame clones and leaves out a portion. The sample has around 2,000,000 clones; approximately 94% are singletons. CD45RO-negative, CCR7-positively selected cells formed the naive CD8 fraction, excluding terminally differentiated effector memory CD45RA+ cells. All donors were healthy HIV-negative adults lacking recent acute infections or vaccinations. Material: naive CD8+ T cells from PBMCs. The origin of this receptor is a man between 18 and 29 years old in good health. Some clones in this sample may be carry-over from other donors' samples. The J gene is TRBJ2-7, the V gene TRBV6-6; the match to TRBD1 covers 10 bases. CDR3 residues: CASSQRDRGYEQYF. The CDR3 DNA is TGTGCCAGCAGTCAAAGGGACAGGGGCTACGAGCAGTACTTC.